The TCR beta chain under discussion was sequenced for a study of blood T cells in healthy people across ages. Study-wide results and limits: Older age coincided with a roughly linear decline in TCR beta diversity per million T cells. Donor CMV status, an unknown factor, possibly confounded changes in expanded clonotypes.

Each donor supplied roughly 9.2 milliliters of peripheral blood. At least 6.5 million PBMCs were isolated per sample. This clonotype was counted between two and nine times. Its target is unknown. Sample-barcoded 5' priming and a J-beta primer mix drove a second PCR of roughly 6 to 12 cycles. TCRdb redid the calling of the 5' RACE reads with MiXCR, one entry per CDR3 protein. Among 1.5 million to 2 million distinct CDR3 sequences listed, 49% were seen once. The germline V and J ends were trimmed by 5 bases and 0 bases, with 12 bases remaining between them. The V gene's germline CDR1 is SGHAT and CDR2 FQDESV (reference sequence). The CDR3 has 15 residues.

The V and J genes are TRBV11-1 and TRBJ2-3, with D unresolved. The sequence was obtained from a woman aged 40 to 50 in good health. Sequenced input: blood. The CDR3 nucleotides are TGTGCCAGCAGCCCGGCGCCCGGGAGCACAGATACGCAGTATTTT. This translates into CASSPAPGSTDTQYF.